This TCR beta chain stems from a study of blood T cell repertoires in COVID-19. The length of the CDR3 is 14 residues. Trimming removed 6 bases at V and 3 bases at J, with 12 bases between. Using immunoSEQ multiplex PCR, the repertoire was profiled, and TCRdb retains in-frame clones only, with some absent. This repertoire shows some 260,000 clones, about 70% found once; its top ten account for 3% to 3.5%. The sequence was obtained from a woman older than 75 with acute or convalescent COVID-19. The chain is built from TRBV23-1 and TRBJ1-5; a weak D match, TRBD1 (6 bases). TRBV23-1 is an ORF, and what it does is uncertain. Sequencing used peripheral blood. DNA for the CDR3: TGCGCCAGCAGCCCTGACAGGTACAATCAGCCCCAGCATTTT. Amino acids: CASSPDRYNQPQHF.